The next 29 T cell receptor beta chains were all read from a single sample in a study of blood T cells in healthy people across ages. Alongside a J-beta primer mix, a sample-barcoded 5' primer served in a second PCR lasting roughly 7 to 11 cycles. TCRdb re-called the 5' RACE reads through MiXCR, storing one row per CDR3 protein. The sample lists about 1.5 million distinct CDR3 sequences; 35% to 45% were seen once. The material sequenced was blood. These receptors were collected from a woman aged 18-29 years in good health.

CDR3 DNA: TGTGCCAGCAGTTTCAGTGGAGCCGGCTACAATGAGCAGTACTTC. This codes for CASSFSGAGYNEQYF. The rearrangement joins TRBV27 to TRBJ2-5; D not resolved. The V gene lost 3 bases and the J gene lost 11 bases, with 22 bases spanning the gap. The CDR3 sequence is 15 residues long. Germline CDR1 MNHEY, CDR2 SMNVEV (reference sequence).

The rearrangement links TRBV6-2 or TRBV6-3 to TRBJ1-5; TRBD1 matches 9 bases. Germline V gives CDR1 MNHEY, CDR2 SVGEGT. V trimming: 10 bases; J trimming: 0 bases; junction bases outside the gene matches: 10. CDR3 length: 16 residues. The CDR3 spells CATDRGGQYSNQPQHF. The CDR3 region has the DNA TGTGCCACGGACAGGGGAGGTCAGTATAGCAATCAGCCCCAGCATTTT.

This chain links TRBV23-1 with TRBJ2-1; TRBD1 matches at 8 bases. TRBV23-1 is annotated as an ORF whose role is uncertain. Trimming removed 3 bases from V and 4 bases from J; junction bases left unmatched: 8. This CDR3 contains 16 residues. In DNA, the CDR3 is TGCGCCAGCAGTCACCCGACAGGGGTTCGGTACAATGAGCAGTTCTTC. Its translation is CASSHPTGVRYNEQFF.

A word on this clonotype: A much larger clone differs from this one at a single base, so this may be a read error. J is TRBJ2-1 and V is TRBV28, with 10 bases lining up with TRBD1. This CDR3 comprises 16 residues. V trimming: 5 bases; J trimming: 10 bases; junction bases outside the gene matches: 14. Germline V gene lookup returns CDR1 MDHEN and CDR2 SYDVKM. Written as DNA, the CDR3 is TGTGCCAGCAGTGGATTACCGGGACAGGGGACCTACGAGCAGTTCTTC. This gives the protein CASSGLPGQGTYEQFF.

This clonotype has only a few counts. This rearrangement joins TRBV7-6 to TRBJ2-7; 7 bases are shared with TRBD2. Germline V gene data show CDR1 as SGHVS and CDR2 as FNYEAQ. V shed 0 bases, J shed 6 bases, and the junction held 20 bases outside the gene matches. The CDR3 is 19 amino acids. CDR3 protein: CASSLAVGPKGGPSVEQYF. CDR3 coding DNA: TGTGCCAGCAGCTTAGCAGTAGGCCCCAAGGGAGGGCCGTCTGTCGAGCAGTACTTC. Full variable domain (missing parts from reference TRBV7-6 and TRBJ2-7): GAGVSQSPRYKVTKRGQDVALRCDPISGHVSLYWYRQALGQGPEFLTYFNYEAQQDKSGLPNDRFSAERPEGSISTLTIQRTEQRDSAMYRCASSLAVGPKGGPSVEQYFGPGTRLTVT.

This chain connects TRBV5-1 to TRBJ1-1; 7 bases agree with TRBD1. Germline CDR1 reads SGHRS; CDR2 reads YFSETQ. Germline trimming cut 6 bases from V and 10 bases from J; bases unmatched to any gene: 9. The CDR3 contains 12 residues. The CDR3 DNA reads as TGCGCCAGCATCCATACAGGGGAAGGAGCTTTCTTT. It codes for CASIHTGEGAFF.

This sequence joins TRBV4-1 and TRBJ2-7, with 8 bases matching TRBD1. The CDR3 extends over 17 amino acids. V shed 4 bases and J 1 base; nucleotides not matched to a gene: 12. CDR1 and CDR2 (germline): MGHRA, YSYEKL. The CDR3 sequence is CASSPDRDFLASYEQYF. Here the CDR3 DNA reads TGCGCCAGCAGCCCGGACAGGGACTTTCTTGCATCCTACGAGCAGTACTTC.

The CDR3 DNA reads as TGCAGCGTTGGGGGCTTTGGGACTGAAGCTTTCTTT. It encodes CSVGGFGTEAFF. The chain uses TRBV29-1 and TRBJ1-1; maybe TRBD1 (5 bases). Germline-derived CDR1 and CDR2 are SQVTM and ANQGSEA. V was cut by 4 bases and J by 5 bases, with 11 bases left in between. This CDR3 is 12 amino acids long.

This clonotype came up a few times. The chain recombines TRBV20-1 with TRBJ2-7; TRBD2 matches 7 bases. V lost 5 bases to trimming and J lost 3 bases; unmatched junction nucleotides: 10. Per germline, CDR1 DFQATT and CDR2 SNEGSKA (reference sequence). CDR3 length: 14 residues. The CDR3: CSALSGVLDYEQYF. As DNA, the CDR3 is TGCAGTGCTCTAAGCGGGGTCCTGGACTACGAGCAGTACTTC.

This chain uses TRBV4-2 with TRBJ1-2, with unresolved D. Germline V lookup: CDR1 LGHNA, CDR2 YNFKEQ. With 0 bases removed from V and 7 bases from J, the gap between germline ends came to 12 bases. This CDR3 is 14 amino acids long. As DNA, the CDR3 is TGTGCCAGCAGCCAAGATCCCGGTATTGGTGGCTACACCTTC. Encoded protein: CASSQDPGIGGYTF.

This clonotype was found once. This chain links TRBV27 with TRBJ1-3, with D uncertain. The CDR3 runs to 13 residues. CDR1 is MNHEY and CDR2 is SMNVEV in the germline V gene (reference sequence). Between the trimmed V and J ends, which lost 4 bases and 0 bases, there was a span of 4 bases. CDR3 sequence: CASSSNSGNTIYF. The CDR3 DNA reads TGTGCCAGCAGTTCCAACTCTGGAAACACCATATATTTT.

The sample holds a few counts of this clonotype. This sequence joins TRBV24-1 and TRBJ2-1; TRBD2 matches 7 bases. Trimming took 2 bases from V and 4 from J; bases not matched to a gene: 4. CDR3 length: 15 amino acids. Germline loops: CDR1 KGHDR, CDR2 SFDVKD. DNA for the CDR3: TGTGCCACCAGTGATTCGGGAGGCAGGTACAATGAGCAGTTCTTC. Protein sequence: CATSDSGGRYNEQFF.

The CDR3 sequence: CASSPTFPDTQYF. Here the CDR3 DNA reads TGTGCCAGCAGCCCCACATTCCCAGATACGCAGTATTTT. The chain employs TRBV7-3 and TRBJ2-3; unclear D gene. This CDR3 has 13 amino acids. The V gene's germline CDR1 is SGHTA and CDR2 FQGTGA. V lost 5 bases and J 4 bases, leaving 10 bases between the germline ends. Full variable domain (outside the CDR3, taken from reference TRBV7-3 and TRBJ2-3): GAGVSQTPSNKVTEKGKYVELRCDPISGHTALYWYRQSLGQGPEFLIYFQGTGAADDSGLPNDRFFAVRPEGSVSTLKIQRTERGDSAVYLCASSPTFPDTQYFGPGTRLTVL.

The chain recombines TRBV29-1 with TRBJ2-7; the D gene is possibly TRBD1 (7 bases). Looked up from germline, CDR1 is SQVTM and CDR2 is ANQGSEA. CDR3 size: 14 residues. The germline V and J ends were trimmed by 2 bases and 6 bases, with 17 bases remaining between them. The CDR3 protein is CSVETGDSGCEQYF. DNA of the CDR3: TGCAGCGTTGAAACGGGGGACAGTGGCTGCGAGCAGTACTTC.

This clonotype appeared a few times. This chain links TRBV20-1 with TRBJ2-1; TRBD2 matches 9 bases. J lost 6 bases, V lost 3 bases, and 3 bases had no gene match. The CDR3 has 13 residues. The germline V gene encodes CDR1 DFQATT and CDR2 SNEGSKA (reference sequence). In nucleotides, the CDR3 is TGCAGTGCTAGGCTAGCGGGGCTCAATGAGCAGTTCTTC. Translated: CSARLAGLNEQFF.

In its sample, this clonotype was seen a few times. This sequence joins TRBV21-1 and TRBJ2-5. TRBV21-1 is tagged as a pseudogene. CDR3 length: 11 amino acids. CDR3 coding DNA: TGTGCCAGCAGCAAATCGGAGACCCAGTACTTC. This translates into CASSKSETQYF.

This clonotype was recorded once. The rearrangement links TRBV6-2 or TRBV6-3 to TRBJ2-2; possibly TRBD1 or TRBD2 for D (5 bases each). Germline values: CDR1 MNHEY, CDR2 SVGEGT. V was trimmed by 5 bases and J by 6 bases, leaving 10 bases between them. This CDR3 region has 13 residues. In nucleotides, the CDR3 is TGTGCCAGCAGTCGGGGCGACGCCGGGGAGCTGTTTTTT. Its translation: CASSRGDAGELFF.

Remarks on this clonotype: Germline is not matched at one junction end, which may reflect a read error. The chain joins TRBV12-3 or TRBV12-4 to TRBJ2-2; a possible D gene is TRBD2 (6 bases). The CDR3 has 12 residues. CDR3 region: CVSSEDTGGLFF. In nucleotides, the CDR3 is TGTGTCAGCAGCGAAGACACCGGGGGGCTGTTTTTT.

This clonotype was detected a few times. This chain's CDR3 is CSARDLGGGYNEQFF. CDR3 coding DNA: TGCAGTGCTAGAGATCTAGGTGGGGGATACAATGAGCAGTTCTTC. The chain joins TRBV20-1 to TRBJ2-1; possibly TRBD1 or TRBD2 for D (5 bases each). The CDR3 loop spans 15 amino acids. Trimming cost V 0 bases and J 4 bases, with 13 bases left between them. Germline CDR1 and CDR2: DFQATT and SNEGSKA (reference sequence).

The chain is built from TRBV29-1 and TRBJ2-7; D assignment may be TRBD1 or TRBD2 (5 bases each). Germline CDR1 is SQVTM and CDR2 is ANQGSEA. The CDR3 consists of 13 residues. V was clipped by 7 bases and J by 2 bases, with 15 bases between them. The CDR3 DNA is TGCAGCGCGCACGGGGACCGGCCCTACGAGCAGTACTTC. Encoded protein: CSAHGDRPYEQYF.

The chain is built from TRBV27 and TRBJ2-1; D ambiguous. The germline gives CDR1 MNHEY, CDR2 SMNVEV (reference sequence). The CDR3 totals 12 residues. V dropped 9 bases and J dropped 4 bases, with 10 bases sitting between them. Here the CDR3 DNA reads TGTGCCAGTACCACACCGTACAATGAGCAGTTCTTC. Translating gives CASTTPYNEQFF.

The chain links TRBV7-2 to TRBJ1-3; D perhaps matches TRBD1 (5 bases). CDR1 and CDR2 from the germline V gene are SGHTA and FQGNSA. V was trimmed by 5 bases and J by 0 bases, leaving 14 bases between them. The CDR3 is 16 amino acids. This CDR3 reads CASSTGLPSSGNTIYF. CDR3 in DNA: TGTGCCAGCAGCACAGGACTACCGAGCTCTGGAAACACCATATATTTT.

The chain is built from TRBV4-3 and TRBJ1-4, with 7 nucleotides matching TRBD1. Germline loops: CDR1 LGHNA, CDR2 YSLEER. The CDR3 sequence is 17 residues long. The V gene end was trimmed by 0 bases and the J gene end by 7 bases; junction bases not matched to a gene: 11. CDR3 sequence (DNA): TGCGCCAGCAGCCAAGAAGCTTCCGGGACAGTGGGTGAAAAACTGTTTTTT. Amino acid sequence: CASSQEASGTVGEKLFF.

This chain uses TRBV28 with TRBJ1-2; D is unresolved. There are 15 residues in the CDR3. CDR1 and CDR2 (germline): MDHEN, SYDVKM. V was clipped by 8 bases and J by 0 bases, with 16 bases between them. CDR3 bases: TGTGCCAGCCGAGAGCGCGGAGCCCCTAACTATGGCTACACCTTC. Its translation is CASRERGAPNYGYTF.

The CDR3 DNA follows: TGCAGCGCACCGGGACAGGGAGTAAATGGCTACACCTTC. Amino acids: CSAPGQGVNGYTF. The chain uses TRBV29-1 and TRBJ1-2; 9 nucleotides line up with TRBD1. The germline V gene has CDR1 SQVTM and CDR2 ANQGSEA. The CDR3 totals 13 residues. V dropped 7 bases and J dropped 6; count of bases not matched to a gene: 9.

The gene calls are TRBV6-4 and TRBJ2-1; TRBD2 matches 8 bases. The tail of the sequence fits TRBJ2-7 better, so the J call may be wrong. The germline CDR1 and CDR2 sequences are MRHNA and SNTAGT. This CDR3 is 14 amino acids long. CDR3 sequence reads: CASSVLAGYNEQYF. The CDR3 coding sequence is TGTGCCAGCAGTGTTCTAGCGGGTTACAATGAGCAGTACTTC.

The J gene is TRBJ2-7, the V gene TRBV28, with 7 bases lining up with TRBD2. With V trimmed by 7 bases and J by 7 bases, 22 bases remained unmatched. The CDR3 runs to 17 residues. The germline V gene has CDR1 MDHEN and CDR2 SYDVKM. CDR3 coding DNA: TGTGCCAGCAATACGGGACTAAACCCCATATATCCGCGGGAGCAGTACTTC. Its protein is CASNTGLNPIYPREQYF. The full variable domain, with the rest looked up from reference TRBV28 and TRBJ2-7, is DVKVTQSSRYLVKRTGEKVFLECVQDMDHENMFWYRQDPGLGLRLIYFSYDVKMKEKGDIPEGYSVSREKKERFSLILESASTNQTSMYLCASNTGLNPIYPREQYFGPGTRLTVT.

This chain uses TRBV13 with TRBJ2-1; 7 positions match TRBD2. This CDR3 region has 15 residues. CDR1 is PRHDT, CDR2 FYEKMQ, per germline (reference sequence). V gave up 4 bases and J gave up 4 bases; unmatched junction bases: 7. The CDR3 DNA reads TGTGCCAGCAGCTGGAGCGGGGCCGAATACAATGAGCAGTTCTTC. As protein: CASSWSGAEYNEQFF.

This clonotype appeared a few times. The rearrangement uses TRBV15 and TRBJ2-1; TRBD2 agrees at 10 bases. With 6 bases clipped from V and 3 bases from J, the junction kept 5 bases outside the gene matches. The CDR3 spans 15 residues. Looked up from germline, CDR1 is LNHNV and CDR2 is YYDKDF (reference sequence). This CDR3 reads CATSRSGRSYNEQFF. Here the CDR3 DNA reads TGTGCCACCAGTCGTAGCGGGAGGAGCTACAATGAGCAGTTCTTC.